This entry describes one TCR beta chain. The antigen remains undetermined. The data are from a study of intratumoral heterogeneity in liver cancer. Study-level results: The authors noted under-sampled tumor-infiltrating lymphocyte representation as a limitation. Regional tumor-infiltrating lymphocyte burden differences seen by RNA-seq were reportedly confirmed using TCR sequencing.

TCRdb's copy holds only in-frame clones and misses some; the assay was immunoSEQ multiplex PCR. The top ten clones hold about two fifths of a sample with about 6,200 clones, about two thirds of them seen once. Multiple geographically separated regions of the hepatocellular carcinoma nodule were sampled separately. Patients had early-stage hepatocellular carcinoma, untreated before resection. Sampled areas showed no macroscopic necrosis or hemorrhage. The V gene's germline CDR1 is MNHNS and CDR2 SASEGT. This CDR3 has 17 amino acids. Trimming cost V 1 base and J 6 bases, with 18 bases left between them.

This TCR was sampled from a woman aged 70-85 years with hepatocellular carcinoma. The chain carries TRBV6-1 and TRBJ2-2, with D unclear. Material: tumor tissue, obtained before any cancer treatment. CDR3 sequence: CASSEGVLVSQAGELFF. The CDR3 DNA reads as TGTGCCAGCAGTGAAGGAGTTCTAGTTAGTCAGGCCGGGGAGCTGTTTTTT.